This TCR beta chain comes out of a study of radiotherapy plus CTLA-4 blockade in lung cancer. Trimming took 3 bases from V and 5 from J; bases not matched to a gene: 8. The CDR3 spans 15 residues. Germline CDR1 is MDHEN and CDR2 is SYDVKM. The table came from immunoSEQ multiplex PCR; TCRdb's copy has only in-frame clones and leaves some out. The sample consists of approximately 78,000 clones, roughly three quarters of them appearing once. V usage is TRBV28 and J usage is TRBJ1-2; 8 bases match TRBD1. The sample in question was peripheral blood, obtained from a patient treated with radiotherapy plus ipilimumab. This sequence was found in a human donor with non-small cell lung cancer who had a complete response to radiotherapy plus ipilimumab. The CDR3, as DNA: TGTGCCAGCAGTTTCAAGGGCAGGGGGCCGTATGGCTACACCTTC. It codes for CASSFKGRGPYGYTF.